Presented here are 29 T cell receptor beta chains from one specimen sequenced in a study of T cells after yellow fever vaccination. MiXCR was run by TCRdb on the 5' RACE reads, yielding one entry per CDR3 protein. The data show 120,000 or so distinct CDR3 sequences, approximately 16% seen once. The sequences come from CD8+ T cells sorted from PBMCs, collected 5 days after the yellow fever booster vaccination. These receptors were obtained from a man between 18 and 35 years old who received the YFV17D yellow fever vaccine.

This clonotype was detected only a few times. One junction end disagrees with the germline gene, perhaps due to a read error. The gene calls are TRBV12-3 or TRBV12-4 and TRBJ2-1; 12 bases are shared with TRBD2. The CDR3 loop spans 12 amino acids. CDR3 protein: CASSPRRTSGVF. CDR3 bases: TGTGCCAGCAGTCCCAGACGGACTAGCGGGGTTTTC.

This clonotype has just a few counts. This chain uses TRBV28 with TRBJ2-6; D gene ambiguous. CDR1 and CDR2 from the germline V gene are MDHEN and SYDVKM. CDR3 size: 16 residues. V was trimmed by 3 bases and J by 0 bases, leaving 9 bases between them. CDR3 coding DNA: TGTGCCAGCAGTTTGGCCGACATCTCTGGGGCCAACGTCCTGACTTTC. Its translation is CASSLADISGANVLTF. Complete variable domain (other parts from reference TRBV28 and TRBJ2-6): DVKVTQSSRYLVKRTGEKVFLECVQDMDHENMFWYRQDPGLGLRLIYFSYDVKMKEKGDIPEGYSVSREKKERFSLILESASTNQTSMYLCASSLADISGANVLTFGAGSRLTVL.

This clonotype was counted only a few times. This chain connects TRBV7-8 to TRBJ2-7; weak D call: TRBD1 (7 bases). Germline values: CDR1 SGHVS, CDR2 FQNEAQ. The CDR3 runs 14 residues. The V gene lost 4 bases and the J gene lost 3 bases, with 13 bases spanning the gap. The CDR3 DNA reads as TGTGCCAGCAGCTCGCGGGACAGCTTCTACGAGCAGTACGTC. This encodes CASSSRDSFYEQYV.

The J gene is TRBJ2-3, the V gene TRBV4-1; TRBD2 agrees at 7 bases. The CDR3 sequence is 17 residues long. With 5 bases clipped from V and 4 bases from J, the junction kept 15 bases outside the gene matches. CDR1 and CDR2 from the germline V gene are MGHRA and YSYEKL. This CDR3 reads CASSWDAPGLSPDTQYF. CDR3 bases: TGCGCCAGCAGCTGGGACGCCCCGGGACTAAGCCCAGATACGCAGTATTTT.

This clonotype showed up just a few times. The chain has TRBV14 and TRBJ2-2, with D possibly being TRBD2 (6 bases). V lost 3 bases and J 0 bases, leaving 14 bases between the germline ends. Per germline, CDR1 SGHDN and CDR2 FVKESK. CDR3 length: 17 amino acids. The CDR3 region has the DNA TGTGCCAGCAGCCATTTTATTCGGGGGTCGAACACCGGGGAGCTGTTTTTT. Translation: CASSHFIRGSNTGELFF.

In its sample, this clonotype was seen a few times. V and J are TRBV7-9 and TRBJ2-1; D might be TRBD1 (5 bases). Per germline, CDR1 SEHNR and CDR2 FQNEAQ (reference sequence). The length of the CDR3 is 12 residues. V was shortened by 4 bases and J by 6 bases, with 7 bases between the two germline ends. For the CDR3, the DNA is TGTGCCAGCAGCTATCAGGGCAATGAGCAGTTCTTC. It translates to CASSYQGNEQFF.

The V call is TRBV4-2, the J call TRBJ2-5; 7 nucleotides match TRBD2. The junction had 2 bases not matched to a gene; V was cut back by 0 bases and J by 7 bases. The CDR3 runs 13 residues. Per the germline V gene, CDR1 is LGHNA and CDR2 is YNFKEQ. In DNA form, the CDR3 reads TGTGCCAGCAGCCAAGATGGGAGGGGGACCCAGTACTTC. It is translated as CASSQDGRGTQYF.

This chain joins TRBV6-6 and TRBJ2-1; tentatively, D is TRBD1 (6 bases). V was shortened by 6 bases and J by 10 bases, with 10 bases between the two germline ends. The CDR3 runs to 11 residues. CDR1 MNHNY and CDR2 SVGAGI come from the germline V gene (reference sequence). The DNA for the CDR3 is TGTGCCAGCAGGGTGGGGGCCGAGCAGTTCTTC. Amino acids: CASRVGAEQFF.

This chain links TRBV3-1 with TRBJ2-5; D unclear. V lost 0 bases and J 3 bases, leaving 11 bases between the germline ends. Germline values: CDR1 LGHDT, CDR2 YNNKEL (reference sequence). The CDR3 loop spans 15 amino acids. DNA for the CDR3: TGTGCCAGCAGCCAAGATTCACAGACTGAAGAGACCCAGTACTTC. Translation: CASSQDSQTEETQYF.

This clonotype was recorded many times. The V and J genes are TRBV29-1 and TRBJ2-2; no definite D call. This CDR3 is built from 12 residues. Germline CDR1 SQVTM, CDR2 ANQGSEA. V gave up 8 bases and J gave up 6 bases, with 13 bases separating them. CDR3 in amino acids: CSLDGSPGELFF. The CDR3 DNA is TGCAGCCTCGACGGCTCCCCCGGGGAGCTGTTTTTT.

This clonotype occurred many times. The V call is TRBV7-9, the J call TRBJ2-5; tentative D call: TRBD2 (6 bases). Trimming pared 7 bases from V and 1 base from J, leaving 10 bases between. The CDR3 totals 13 residues. Per germline, CDR1 SEHNR and CDR2 FQNEAQ (reference sequence). The CDR3 here is CASTRGFQETQYF. CDR3 DNA sequence: TGTGCCAGCACCCGGGGGTTCCAAGAGACCCAGTACTTC.

This chain joins TRBV12-5 and TRBJ2-5, with D uncertain. CDR1 is LGHNT and CDR2 is FRNRAP in the germline V gene. The CDR3 loop spans 13 amino acids. V was clipped by 8 bases and J by 0 bases, with 10 bases between them. CDR3 protein: CASLRADQETQYF. DNA for the CDR3: TGTGCTAGTTTACGCGCCGACCAAGAGACCCAGTACTTC. Combining the CDR3 with reference TRBV12-5 and TRBJ2-5 gives the whole variable domain DARVTQTPRHKVTEMGQEVTMRCQPILGHNTVFWYRQTMMQGLELLAYFRNRAPLDDSGMPKDRFSAEMPDATLATLKIQPSEPRDSAVYFCASLRADQETQYFGPGTRLLVL.

The V gene is TRBV6-6, the J gene TRBJ1-6, with TRBD1 matching over 7 bases. This CDR3 spans 14 amino acids. V was clipped by 4 bases and J by 7 bases; unmatched bases: 4. Germline V gene data show CDR1 as MNHNY and CDR2 as SVGAGI (reference sequence). The CDR3 is CASSSQGGNSPLHF. The CDR3 nucleotides are TGTGCCAGCAGTTCGCAGGGGGGCAATTCACCCCTCCACTTT.

The sample holds a few counts of this clonotype. The chain links TRBV7-9 to TRBJ2-3; TRBD2 matches 8 bases. The germline gives CDR1 SEHNR, CDR2 FQNEAQ (reference sequence). Trimming took 1 base from V and 2 from J; bases not matched to a gene: 2. The CDR3 consists of 15 residues. CDR3 in amino acids: CASSLERGLTDTQYF. CDR3 in DNA: TGTGCCAGCAGCTTAGAGCGGGGGCTCACAGATACGCAGTATTTT.

This clonotype occurred many times. V and J are TRBV19 and TRBJ2-2; D ambiguous. Germline assignment: CDR1 LNHDA and CDR2 SQIVND (reference sequence). This CDR3 spans 16 amino acids. Between the trimmed V and J ends, which lost 9 bases and 4 bases, there was a span of 21 bases. DNA for the CDR3: TGTGCCAGCCGCCTTAGGCCCCTCTCGGGCACCGGGGAGCTGTTTTTT. It codes for CASRLRPLSGTGELFF. The full variable domain, rest sourced from reference TRBV19 and TRBJ2-2, is DGGITQSPKYLFRKEGQNVTLSCEQNLNHDAMYWYRQDPGQGLRLIYYSQIVNDFQKGDIAEGYSVSREKKESFPLTVTSAQKNPTAFYLCASRLRPLSGTGELFFGEGSRLTVL.

The rearrangement joins TRBV4-1 to TRBJ1-2; D is unresolved. Germline loops: CDR1 MGHRA, CDR2 YSYEKL. Between the trimmed V and J ends, which lost 4 bases and 3 bases, there was a span of 15 bases. This CDR3 is built from 15 residues. The CDR3 reads CASSPRGGRDYGYTF. The CDR3 DNA sequence: TGCGCCAGCAGCCCCCGTGGAGGGCGCGACTATGGCTACACCTTC.

A few counts support this clonotype. The V gene is TRBV11-2, the J gene TRBJ2-1, with TRBD1 matching over 10 bases. Trimming removed 5 bases from V and 8 bases from J; junction bases left unmatched: 12. Germline-derived CDR1 and CDR2 are SGHAT and FQNNGV. The CDR3 is 16 amino acids. CDR3 protein: CASSPVRGQGSDEQFF. In DNA, the CDR3 is TGTGCCAGCAGCCCAGTCCGGGGACAGGGGAGCGATGAGCAGTTCTTC.

The genes are TRBV18 and TRBJ2-2, with 13 bases aligning to TRBD2. The CDR3 is 19 residues long. Germline CDR1 KGHSH, CDR2 LQKENI. V dropped 2 bases and J dropped 0; count of bases not matched to a gene: 6. CDR3 nucleotides: TGTGCCAGCTCACCAAGACTAGCGGGAGGACTATCGAACACCGGGGAGCTGTTTTTT. Translating gives CASSPRLAGGLSNTGELFF.

This clonotype was seen more than once but under ten times. The chain joins TRBV5-4 to TRBJ1-4; D is possibly TRBD1 (6 bases). The CDR3 is 13 residues long. The V gene's germline CDR1 is SGHNT and CDR2 YYREEE (reference sequence). Trimming shortened V by 3 bases and J by 4 bases, and 7 bases separated the two germline ends. The CDR3 region is CASSWTDNEKLFF. DNA of the CDR3: TGTGCCAGCAGCTGGACAGATAATGAAAAACTGTTTTTT.

This clonotype was picked up a small number of times. The chain couples TRBV4-3 to TRBJ1-1, with D possibly matching TRBD1 (6 bases). Per the germline V gene, CDR1 is LGHNA and CDR2 is YSLEER. This CDR3 has 14 residues. V was clipped by 2 bases and J by 7 bases, with 14 bases between them. The CDR3 DNA reads as TGCGCCAGCAGCCAATTCGACAGGCACCATGAAGCTTTCTTT. This sequence encodes CASSQFDRHHEAFF.

This clonotype was seen many times. This chain connects TRBV7-8 to TRBJ2-7; D tentatively reads TRBD1 or TRBD2 (5 bases each). The germline CDR1 and CDR2 sequences are SGHVS and FQNEAQ. The length of the CDR3 is 13 residues. V lost 3 bases and J lost 1, with 7 bases in between. The CDR3 protein is CASSFWGSYEQYV. CDR3 bases: TGTGCCAGCAGCTTCTGGGGGTCCTACGAGCAGTACGTC.

The sample holds a few counts of this clonotype. V and J are TRBV2 and TRBJ2-5, with 9 bases fitting TRBD1. In germline, CDR1 is SNHLY, CDR2 FYNNEI. Unmatched junction bases numbered 8, after V lost 5 bases and J lost 4 bases. The CDR3 has 15 residues. The CDR3 spells CASSYGTGIRETQYF. The CDR3 DNA reads TGTGCCAGCAGTTACGGGACAGGGATTCGAGAGACCCAGTACTTC.

This sequence joins TRBV5-1 and TRBJ2-1, with TRBD2 as a possible D gene (5 bases). V was shortened by 4 bases and J by 7 bases, with 12 bases between the two germline ends. The germline V gene has CDR1 SGHRS and CDR2 YFSETQ. The CDR3 covers 13 residues. The CDR3 region has the DNA TGCGCCAGCAGCCGGACTGGTTCAAATGAGCAGTTCTTC. It translates to CASSRTGSNEQFF.

The V call is TRBV10-3, the J call TRBJ2-5; D ambiguous. V was pared by 2 bases and J by 5 bases, with 18 bases between. CDR1 is ENHRY, CDR2 SYGVKD, per germline. The CDR3 contains 16 residues. The CDR3 DNA follows: TGTGCCATCAGTGAGGTTTTTGATGGGTCAAGGGAGACCCAGTACTTC. Its protein product is CAISEVFDGSRETQYF.

This chain joins TRBV18 and TRBJ1-1, with 7 nucleotides matching TRBD1. Germline CDR1 is KGHSH and CDR2 is LQKENI. Trimming at V came to 6 bases and at J to 1 base, leaving 14 bases not matched to a gene. CDR3 length: 17 residues. The DNA for the CDR3 is TGTGCCAGCTCCCAATGGGACAGCAGTGAGGCGAACACTGAAGCTTTCTTT. This gives the protein CASSQWDSSEANTEAFF.

The chain employs TRBV27 and TRBJ1-5; TRBD1 agrees at 7 bases. Germline CDR1 is MNHEY and CDR2 is SMNVEV (reference sequence). The CDR3 consists of 14 residues. The junction had 5 bases not matched to a gene; V was cut back by 8 bases and J by 1 base. The CDR3 here is CASGNRGSNQPQHF. The DNA for the CDR3 is TGTGCCAGCGGAAACAGGGGAAGCAATCAGCCCCAGCATTTT.

There are a few counts of this clonotype. The chain links TRBV5-1 to TRBJ2-6, with 8 bases fitting TRBD1. There are 18 residues in the CDR3. Trimming removed 0 bases from V and 0 bases from J; junction bases left unmatched: 5. Germline CDR1 reads SGHRS; CDR2 reads YFSETQ. This CDR3 is CASSLEQGGSSGANVLTF. CDR3 nucleotide sequence: TGCGCCAGCAGCTTGGAACAGGGGGGAAGCTCTGGGGCCAACGTCCTGACTTTC. Together with reference TRBV5-1 and TRBJ2-6, the CDR3 gives the full variable domain: KAGVTQTPRYLIKTRGQQVTLSCSPISGHRSVSWYQQTPGQGLQFLFEYFSETQRNKGNFPGRFSGRQFSNSRSEMNVSTLELGDSALYLCASSLEQGGSSGANVLTFGAGSRLTVL.

This chain uses TRBV4-2 with TRBJ2-3, with D perhaps matching TRBD1 or TRBD2 (5 bases each). This CDR3 is 16 amino acids long. The germline V gene has CDR1 LGHNA and CDR2 YNFKEQ. V was pared by 1 base and J by 2 bases, with 13 bases between. CDR3 nucleotide sequence: TGTGCCAGCAGCCAAGGGGGGTCGGGGTCCACAGATACGCAGTATTTT. Protein: CASSQGGSGSTDTQYF.

There are a few counts of this clonotype. J is TRBJ2-5 and V is TRBV19, with D perhaps TRBD1 (5 bases). V lost 5 bases and J 1 base, leaving 11 bases between the germline ends. The CDR3 totals 14 residues. Per germline, CDR1 LNHDA and CDR2 SQIVND (reference sequence). As DNA, the CDR3 is TGTGCCAGTAGTTTGCGACAGCTCCAAGAGACCCAGTACTTC. This translates into CASSLRQLQETQYF.